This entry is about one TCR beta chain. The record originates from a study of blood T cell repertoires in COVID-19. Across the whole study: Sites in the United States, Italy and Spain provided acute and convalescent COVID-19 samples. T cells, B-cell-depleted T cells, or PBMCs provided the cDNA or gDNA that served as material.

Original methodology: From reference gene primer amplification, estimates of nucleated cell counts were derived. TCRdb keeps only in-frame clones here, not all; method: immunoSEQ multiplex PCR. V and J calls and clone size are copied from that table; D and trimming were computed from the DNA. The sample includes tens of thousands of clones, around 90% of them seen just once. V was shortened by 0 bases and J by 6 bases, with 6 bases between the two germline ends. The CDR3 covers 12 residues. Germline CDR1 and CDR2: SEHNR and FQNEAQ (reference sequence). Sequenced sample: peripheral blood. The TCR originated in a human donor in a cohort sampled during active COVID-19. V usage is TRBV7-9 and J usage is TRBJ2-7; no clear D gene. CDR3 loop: CASSLAAFEQYV. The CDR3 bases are TGTGCCAGCAGCTTAGCAGCGTTCGAGCAGTACGTC.